A single sample gave rise to the 9 T cell receptor beta chains below, sequenced in a study. TCRdb recomputed calls from the 5' RACE reads with MiXCR, one row per CDR3 protein. This table holds some 60,000 distinct CDR3 sequences, around 30% found once. The material sequenced was tumor-infiltrating naive CD4+ T cells sorted from the breast tumor. Regarding subset: naive CD4+ T cells, CD4+CD45RA+CD25-. Source of these receptors: a female donor with breast cancer.

This clonotype has only a few counts. The junction does not match germline at one end; this may be a read error. The chain links TRBV4-2 to TRBJ1-2; D not resolved. The CDR3 length is 12 residues. The germline CDR1 and CDR2 sequences are LGHNA and YNFKEQ. The DNA for the CDR3 is TGTACCAGCAGCCATGCCGGGCGGCGAGTCGTGTTC. Its translation is CTSSHAGRRVVF.

Only a few counts were recorded for this clonotype. The V gene is TRBV4-1, the J gene TRBJ2-5; D unresolved. V lost 4 bases, J lost 5 bases, and 14 bases lay in between. Germline CDR1 reads MGHRA; CDR2 reads YSYEKL. This CDR3 spans 14 amino acids. For the CDR3, the DNA is TGCGCCAGCAGCCCGCGAAAACCTGGGGAGACCCAGTACTTC. Its translation: CASSPRKPGETQYF.

This clonotype has just a few counts. V and J are TRBV20-1 and TRBJ2-5, with 12 positions matching TRBD2. V shed 5 bases, J shed 5 bases, and the junction held 6 bases outside the gene matches. The germline V gene encodes CDR1 DFQATT and CDR2 SNEGSKA (reference sequence). The CDR3 has 14 amino acids. CDR3 protein: CSAGLAGGSETQYF. Here the CDR3 DNA reads TGCAGTGCTGGTCTAGCGGGAGGGTCGGAGACCCAGTACTTC.

Details on this clonotype: Because it lacks the conserved phenylalanine or tryptophan at the end, this CDR3 is likely a read error. The chain couples TRBV7-2 to TRBJ2-3; D might be TRBD1 (6 bases). Per the germline V gene, CDR1 is SGHTA and CDR2 is FQGNSA. This CDR3 contains 19 residues. V lost 0 bases, J lost 1 base, and 20 bases lay in between. CDR3 loop: CASSLADLRDIWGTDTQYV. The CDR3 DNA is TGTGCCAGCAGCTTAGCGGACCTTCGGGACATTTGGGGCACAGATACGCAGTATGTT.

A few counts support this clonotype. The chain combines TRBV9 with TRBJ1-6, with D possibly being TRBD1 (5 bases). CDR1 and CDR2 (germline): SGDLS, YYNGEE. Trimming left V 0 bases short and J 7 bases short, with 11 bases between. The CDR3 extends over 15 amino acids. CDR3 sequence reads: CASSVDGGGNSPLHF. For the CDR3, the DNA is TGTGCCAGCAGCGTAGACGGGGGTGGCAATTCACCCCTCCACTTT.

V and J are TRBV2 and TRBJ2-3; TRBD2 aligns across 13 bases. Germline V gene lookup returns CDR1 SNHLY and CDR2 FYNNEI. J lost 6 bases, V lost 7 bases, and 16 bases had no gene match. CDR3 size: 18 residues. The CDR3 loop is CASTKDRTSGSRLDTQYF. CDR3 coding DNA: TGTGCCAGCACTAAAGATAGGACTAGCGGGAGTCGTTTGGATACGCAGTATTTT.

This clonotype was detected a few times. The V gene is TRBV6-2 or TRBV6-3, the J gene TRBJ1-3; D is ambiguous. Germline V gene lookup returns CDR1 MNHEY and CDR2 SVGEGT. There are 15 residues in the CDR3. The V end was cut by 5 bases, the J end by 0 bases, with 11 bases between. The CDR3 protein is CASSRGFSSGNTIYF. As DNA, the CDR3 is TGTGCCAGCAGTCGGGGATTTAGCTCTGGAAACACCATATATTTT.

This clonotype was recorded a few times. The chain uses TRBV12-3 or TRBV12-4 and TRBJ1-1; D uncertain. V lost 3 bases to trimming and J lost 6 bases, with 14 bases between them. The CDR3 length is 14 residues. The chain's CDR3 is CASSFRRTLAEAFF. CDR3 bases: TGTGCCAGCAGTTTTCGCCGAACTCTGGCTGAAGCTTTCTTT.

This chain joins TRBV7-9 and TRBJ2-3; maybe TRBD2 (6 bases). The CDR3 totals 13 residues. V lost 8 bases and J lost 6, with 15 bases in between. The V gene's germline CDR1 is SEHNR and CDR2 FQNEAQ (reference sequence). The CDR3 protein is CASGIAALDTQYF. In DNA, the CDR3 is TGTGCCAGCGGTATAGCGGCATTGGATACGCAGTATTTT.